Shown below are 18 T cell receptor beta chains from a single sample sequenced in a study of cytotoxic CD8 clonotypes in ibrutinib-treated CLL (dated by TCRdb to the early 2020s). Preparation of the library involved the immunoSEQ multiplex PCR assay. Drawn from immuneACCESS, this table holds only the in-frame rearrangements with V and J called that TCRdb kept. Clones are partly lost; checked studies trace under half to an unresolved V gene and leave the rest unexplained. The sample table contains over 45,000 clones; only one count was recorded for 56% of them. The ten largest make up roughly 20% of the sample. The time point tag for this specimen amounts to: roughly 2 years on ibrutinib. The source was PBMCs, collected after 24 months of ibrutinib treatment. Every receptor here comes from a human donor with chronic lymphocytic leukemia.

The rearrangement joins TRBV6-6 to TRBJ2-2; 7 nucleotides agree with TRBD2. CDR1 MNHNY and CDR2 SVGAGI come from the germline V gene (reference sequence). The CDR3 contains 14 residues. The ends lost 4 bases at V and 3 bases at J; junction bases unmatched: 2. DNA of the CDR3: TGTGCCAGCAGTTCGAGCGGGGACACCGGGGAGCTGTTTTTT. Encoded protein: CASSSSGDTGELFF.

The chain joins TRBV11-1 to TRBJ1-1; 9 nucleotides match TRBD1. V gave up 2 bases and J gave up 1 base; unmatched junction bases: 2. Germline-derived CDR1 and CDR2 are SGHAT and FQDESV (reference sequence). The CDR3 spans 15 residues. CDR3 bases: TGTGCCAGCAGCTTAACGGGACAGGGGAACACTGAAGCTTTCTTT. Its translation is CASSLTGQGNTEAFF.

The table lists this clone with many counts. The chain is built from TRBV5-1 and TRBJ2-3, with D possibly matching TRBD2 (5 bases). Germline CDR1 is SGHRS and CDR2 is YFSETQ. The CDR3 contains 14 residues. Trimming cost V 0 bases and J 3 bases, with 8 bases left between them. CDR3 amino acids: CASSLGLNTDTQYF. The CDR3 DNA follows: TGCGCCAGCAGCTTGGGACTAAATACAGATACGCAGTATTTT. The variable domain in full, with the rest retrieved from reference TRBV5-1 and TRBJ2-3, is KAGVTQTPRYLIKTRGQQVTLSCSPISGHRSVSWYQQTPGQGLQFLFEYFSETQRNKGNFPGRFSGRQFSNSRSEMNVSTLELGDSALYLCASSLGLNTDTQYFGPGTRLTVL.

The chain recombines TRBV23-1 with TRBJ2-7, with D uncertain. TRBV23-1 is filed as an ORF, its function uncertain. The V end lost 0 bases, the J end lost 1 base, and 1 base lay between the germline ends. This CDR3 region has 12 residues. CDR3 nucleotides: TGCGCCAGCAGTCAATCTTCCTACGAGCAGTACGTC. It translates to CASSQSSYEQYV.

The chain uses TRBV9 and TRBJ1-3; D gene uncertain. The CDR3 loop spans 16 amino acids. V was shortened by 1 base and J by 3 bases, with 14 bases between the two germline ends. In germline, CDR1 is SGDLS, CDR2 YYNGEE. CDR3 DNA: TGTGCCAGCAGCGTAACGGACGGTCTAGATGGAAACACCATATATTTT. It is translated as CASSVTDGLDGNTIYF.

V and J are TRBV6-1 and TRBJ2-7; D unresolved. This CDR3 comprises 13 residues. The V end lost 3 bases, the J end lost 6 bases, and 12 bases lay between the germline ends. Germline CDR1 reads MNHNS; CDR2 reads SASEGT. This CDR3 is CASSDHQAAEQYV. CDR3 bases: TGTGCCAGCAGTGACCATCAGGCGGCCGAGCAGTACGTC.

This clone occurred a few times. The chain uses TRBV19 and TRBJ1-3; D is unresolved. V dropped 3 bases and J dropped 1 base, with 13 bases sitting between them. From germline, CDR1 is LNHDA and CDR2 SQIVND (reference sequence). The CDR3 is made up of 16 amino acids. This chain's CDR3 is CASSMGLGRSGNTIYF. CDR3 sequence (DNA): TGTGCCAGTAGTATGGGATTGGGAAGGTCTGGAAACACCATATATTTT.

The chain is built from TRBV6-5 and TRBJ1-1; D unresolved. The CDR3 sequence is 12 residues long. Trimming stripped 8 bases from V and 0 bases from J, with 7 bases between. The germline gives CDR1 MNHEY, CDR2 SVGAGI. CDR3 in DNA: TGTGCCAGCGGAGTGGTGAACACTGAAGCTTTCTTT. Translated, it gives CASGVVNTEAFF.

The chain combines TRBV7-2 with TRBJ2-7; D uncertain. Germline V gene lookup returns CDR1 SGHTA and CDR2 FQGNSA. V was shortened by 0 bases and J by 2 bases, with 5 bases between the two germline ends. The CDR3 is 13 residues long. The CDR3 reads CASSLAPTYEQYF. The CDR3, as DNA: TGTGCCAGCAGCTTAGCCCCTACCTACGAGCAGTACTTC.

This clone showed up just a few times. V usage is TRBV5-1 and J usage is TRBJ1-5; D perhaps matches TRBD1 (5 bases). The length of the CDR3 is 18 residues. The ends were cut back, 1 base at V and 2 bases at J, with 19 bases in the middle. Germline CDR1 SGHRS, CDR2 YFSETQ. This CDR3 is CASSLLGSGGIGNQPQHF. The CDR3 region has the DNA TGCGCCAGCAGCTTGCTCGGGTCGGGGGGGATAGGCAATCAGCCCCAGCATTTT.

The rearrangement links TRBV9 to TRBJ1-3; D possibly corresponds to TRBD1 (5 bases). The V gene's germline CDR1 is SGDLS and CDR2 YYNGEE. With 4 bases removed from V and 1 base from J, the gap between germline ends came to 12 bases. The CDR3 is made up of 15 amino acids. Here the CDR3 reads CASSPNGGSGNTIYF. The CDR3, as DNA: TGTGCCAGCAGCCCAAACGGGGGATCTGGAAACACCATATATTTT.

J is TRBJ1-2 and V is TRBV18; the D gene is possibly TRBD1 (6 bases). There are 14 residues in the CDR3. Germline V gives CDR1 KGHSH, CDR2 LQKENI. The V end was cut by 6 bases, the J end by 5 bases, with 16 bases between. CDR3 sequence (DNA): TGTGCCAGCTCGCCCATAAGGGGGACGTATGGCTACACCTTC. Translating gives CASSPIRGTYGYTF.

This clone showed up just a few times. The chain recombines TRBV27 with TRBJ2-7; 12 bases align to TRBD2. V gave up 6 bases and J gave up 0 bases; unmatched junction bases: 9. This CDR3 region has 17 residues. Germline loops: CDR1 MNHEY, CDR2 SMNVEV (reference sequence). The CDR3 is CASRSWTSGEVSYEQYF. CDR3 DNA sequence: TGTGCCAGCAGATCCTGGACTAGCGGGGAGGTCTCCTACGAGCAGTACTTC.

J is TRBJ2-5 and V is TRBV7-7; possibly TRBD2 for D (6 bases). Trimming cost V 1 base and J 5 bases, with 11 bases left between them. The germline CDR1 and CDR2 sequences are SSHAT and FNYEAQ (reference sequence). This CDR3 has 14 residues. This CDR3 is CASSLGVGGETQYF. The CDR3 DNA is TGTGCCAGCAGCTTAGGGGTGGGAGGCGAGACCCAGTACTTC.

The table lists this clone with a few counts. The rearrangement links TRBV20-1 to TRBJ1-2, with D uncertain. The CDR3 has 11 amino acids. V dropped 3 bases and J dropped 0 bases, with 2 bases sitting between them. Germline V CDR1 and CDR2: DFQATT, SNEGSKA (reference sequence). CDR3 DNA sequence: TGCAGTGCTAGCACTAACTATGGCTACACCTTC. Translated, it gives CSASTNYGYTF.

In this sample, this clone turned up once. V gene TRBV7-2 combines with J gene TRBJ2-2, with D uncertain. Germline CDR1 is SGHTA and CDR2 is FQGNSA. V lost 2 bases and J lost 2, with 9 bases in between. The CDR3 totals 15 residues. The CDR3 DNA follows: TGTGCCAGCAGCTTATCGTCCCTCAACACCGGGGAGCTGTTTTTT. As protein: CASSLSSLNTGELFF.

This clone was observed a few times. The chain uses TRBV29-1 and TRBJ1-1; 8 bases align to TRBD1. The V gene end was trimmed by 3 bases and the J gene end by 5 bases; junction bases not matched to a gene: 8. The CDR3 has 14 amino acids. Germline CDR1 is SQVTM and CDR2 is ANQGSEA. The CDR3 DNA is TGCAGCGTTGAGTCCAGACAGGGGAGGACTGAAGCTTTCTTT. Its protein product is CSVESRQGRTEAFF.

The CDR3 is CASRAGGYGYTF. In DNA, the CDR3 is TGTGCCAGCAGAGCAGGGGGGTATGGCTACACCTTC. The chain links TRBV11-2 to TRBJ1-2, with 7 bases fitting TRBD1. V trimming: 6 bases; J trimming: 5 bases; junction bases outside the gene matches: 3. The CDR3 extends over 12 amino acids. The V gene's germline CDR1 is SGHAT and CDR2 FQNNGV.